These 9 T cell receptor beta chains share one sample of origin, sequenced in a study of T cell clonotyping in hematopoietic cell transplantation. The assay was immunoSEQ multiplex PCR, and TCRdb's table has in-frame clones only and misses some. The sample gives around 10,000 clones, more than 85% of which show up once; around 13% is in the top ten. Time point specified: recipient sample about 28 days before transplant, after cytoreduction. The specimen comprised peripheral blood mononuclear cells, sampled before stem cell transplant. These receptors were taken from a woman aged 40-49 years with acute myeloid leukemia. Some clones in this sample may be carry-over from other donors' samples.

This chain uses TRBV5-1 with TRBJ2-7; D is ambiguous. CDR3 length: 17 residues. Trimming removed 0 bases at V and 0 bases at J, with 16 bases between. Germline CDR1 SGHRS, CDR2 YFSETQ. The CDR3: CASSLGPGNIHSYEQYF. CDR3 coding DNA: TGCGCCAGCAGCTTGGGTCCCGGAAATATCCACTCCTACGAGCAGTACTTC. The variable domain in full, with the rest retrieved from reference TRBV5-1 and TRBJ2-7, is KAGVTQTPRYLIKTRGQQVTLSCSPISGHRSVSWYQQTPGQGLQFLFEYFSETQRNKGNFPGRFSGRQFSNSRSEMNVSTLELGDSALYLCASSLGPGNIHSYEQYFGPGTRLTVT.

The table lists this clone with a count of one. This chain connects TRBV28 to TRBJ2-7, with a possible D match to TRBD2 (6 bases). Trimming cost V 6 bases and J 0 bases, with 18 bases left between them. The length of the CDR3 is 16 residues. Germline-derived CDR1 and CDR2 are MDHEN and SYDVKM. CDR3 nucleotide sequence: TGTGCCAGCAGCCCAACAGTTCCCGGGAGCTCCTACGAGCAGTACTTC. It codes for CASSPTVPGSSYEQYF.

The V call is TRBV18, the J call TRBJ1-3, with a tentative D call TRBD1 (6 bases). Germline V gene data show CDR1 as KGHSH and CDR2 as LQKENI. The V gene lost 4 bases and the J gene lost 7 bases, with 11 bases spanning the gap. This CDR3 has 13 amino acids. CDR3 nucleotide sequence: TGTGCCAGCTCACTCCAACAGGGCAACACCATATATTTT. Amino acid sequence: CASSLQQGNTIYF. Full variable domain (remainder filled in from reference TRBV18 and TRBJ1-3): NAGVMQNPRHLVRRRGQEARLRCSPMKGHSHVYWYRQLPEEGLKFMVYLQKENIIDESGMPKERFSAEFPKEGPSILRIQQVVRGDSAAYFCASSLQQGNTIYFGEGSWLTVV.

The chain has TRBV5-6 and TRBJ1-2; 10 bases agree with TRBD1. This CDR3 contains 16 residues. Germline V lookup: CDR1 SGHDT, CDR2 YYEEEE. The trim removed 5 bases at V and 5 bases at J, leaving 12 bases unmatched. CDR3 sequence: CASSLYGTGERYGYTF. The CDR3 nucleotides read TGTGCCAGCAGTCTCTATGGGACAGGGGAACGGTATGGCTACACCTTC. The complete variable domain, with remaining parts taken from reference TRBV5-6 and TRBJ1-2, reads DAGVTQSPTHLIKTRGQQVTLRCSPKSGHDTVSWYQQALGQGPQFIFQYYEEEERQRGNFPDRFSGHQFPNYSSELNVNALLLGDSALYLCASSLYGTGERYGYTFGSGTRLTVV.

V usage is TRBV5-1 and J usage is TRBJ1-3; 7 bases align to TRBD1. The V segment lost 2 bases and the J segment 8 bases; nucleotides outside the gene matches: 10. CDR3 size: 15 residues. CDR1 is SGHRS and CDR2 is YFSETQ in the germline V gene. This CDR3 reads CASSFYRGRPDTIYF. Written as DNA, the CDR3 is TGCGCCAGCAGCTTCTACAGGGGACGCCCCGACACCATATATTTT. The entire variable domain, with the rest obtained from reference TRBV5-1 and TRBJ1-3, is as follows: KAGVTQTPRYLIKTRGQQVTLSCSPISGHRSVSWYQQTPGQGLQFLFEYFSETQRNKGNFPGRFSGRQFSNSRSEMNVSTLELGDSALYLCASSFYRGRPDTIYFGEGSWLTVV.

This chain connects TRBV25-1 to TRBJ2-7; 9 bases are a match to TRBD1. Germline CDR1 reads MGHDK; CDR2 reads SYGVNS. The CDR3 has 14 amino acids. V was clipped by 4 bases and J by 2 bases; unmatched bases: 3. The CDR3 DNA is TGTGCCAGCAGTGTGACAGGGGGTCCCTACGAGCAGTACTTC. It encodes CASSVTGGPYEQYF.

The rearrangement uses TRBV30 and TRBJ2-5; D is undetermined. This CDR3 is built from 15 residues. Germline CDR1 GTSNPN, CDR2 SVGIG (reference sequence). V was cut by 0 bases and J by 5 bases, with 16 bases left in between. CDR3 amino acids: CAWSVPRPGGETQYF. The CDR3 nucleotides are TGTGCCTGGAGTGTCCCCCGCCCGGGTGGGGAGACCCAGTACTTC. The entire variable domain, with the rest obtained from reference TRBV30 and TRBJ2-5, is as follows: SQTIHQWPATLVQPVGSPLSLECTVEGTSNPNLYWYRQAAGRGLQLLFYSVGIGQISSEVPQNLSASRPQDRQFILSSKKLLLSDSGFYLCAWSVPRPGGETQYFGPGTRLLVL.

The rearrangement uses TRBV9 and TRBJ2-3; TRBD2 aligns across 10 bases. With 2 bases clipped from V and 3 bases from J, the junction kept 12 bases outside the gene matches. The germline V gene has CDR1 SGDLS and CDR2 YYNGEE. This CDR3 region has 18 residues. The CDR3, as DNA: TGTGCCAGCAGCGTGGCCGACTCTAGCGGGAGTTTAACAGATACGCAGTATTTT. This translates into CASSVADSSGSLTDTQYF.

The rearrangement uses TRBV30 and TRBJ2-5, with D unclear. The CDR3 runs to 14 residues. CDR1 is GTSNPN and CDR2 is SVGIG in the germline V gene (reference sequence). Trimming removed 0 bases from V and 0 bases from J, with 8 bases in between. The CDR3 loop reads CAWSVAEYQETQYF. The CDR3 DNA sequence: TGTGCCTGGAGTGTAGCAGAGTACCAAGAGACCCAGTACTTC. Full variable domain (outside the CDR3, taken from reference TRBV30 and TRBJ2-5): SQTIHQWPATLVQPVGSPLSLECTVEGTSNPNLYWYRQAAGRGLQLLFYSVGIGQISSEVPQNLSASRPQDRQFILSSKKLLLSDSGFYLCAWSVAEYQETQYFGPGTRLLVL.